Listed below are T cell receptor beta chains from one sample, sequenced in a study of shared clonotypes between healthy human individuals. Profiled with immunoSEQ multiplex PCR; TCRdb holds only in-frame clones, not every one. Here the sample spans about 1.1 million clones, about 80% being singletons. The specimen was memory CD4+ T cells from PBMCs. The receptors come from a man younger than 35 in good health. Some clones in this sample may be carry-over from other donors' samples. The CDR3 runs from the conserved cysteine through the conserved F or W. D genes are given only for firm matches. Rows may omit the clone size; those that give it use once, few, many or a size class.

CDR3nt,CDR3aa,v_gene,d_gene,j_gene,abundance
TGCGCCAGCAGCCCCTTCGGGGGACAACGCACAGATACGCAGTATTTT,CASSPFGGQRTDTQYF,TRBV5-1,-,TRBJ2-3,-
TGTGCCAGCAGAAAGTATCAGGAAAGCTCCTACGAGCAGTACTTC,CASRKYQESSYEQYF,TRBV6-1,-,TRBJ2-7,-
TGTGCCAGCACCCGGGTGTCTGCCGATAGCAATCAGCCCCAGCATTTT,CASTRVSADSNQPQHF,TRBV28,-,TRBJ1-5,-
TGTGCCAGTAATGGGCGGGGTGGCACTGAAGCTTTCTTT,CASNGRGGTEAFF,TRBV19,-,TRBJ1-1,few
TGCGCCAGCAGCGGCACAGGGCGGGGCACAGATACGCAGTATTTT,CASSGTGRGTDTQYF,TRBV5-1,-,TRBJ2-3,once
TGTGCCAGCAGTCCCCGGACAGGGGGCAATGGCTACACCTTC,CASSPRTGGNGYTF,TRBV6-5,TRBD1,TRBJ1-2,-
TGTGCCAGCAGCCGTTGGGCCGTCGGGGAGCTGTTTTTT,CASSRWAVGELFF,TRBV7-3,-,TRBJ2-2,-
TGTGCCAGCAGTCCCCTTGGGGGGGCTCGGAATCAGCCCCAGCATTTT,CASSPLGGARNQPQHF,TRBV27,-,TRBJ1-5,-
TGCAGCGTTAACAGGCCCAACACTGAAGCTTTCTTT,CSVNRPNTEAFF,TRBV29-1,-,TRBJ1-1,-
TGTGCCTGGAGACAGGGTGGAGGCAATCAGCCCCAGCATTTT,CAWRQGGGNQPQHF,TRBV30,-,TRBJ1-5,few
TGTGCCATCAGTGAGAAGGGGGTCTCCTATAATTCACCCCTCCACTTT,CAISEKGVSYNSPLHF,TRBV10-3,-,TRBJ1-6,once
TGTGCCGCTTCTCTGAGGCCCTGGGGCTCTGGAAACACCATATATTTT,CAASLRPWGSGNTIYF,TRBV19,-,TRBJ1-3,once
TGTGCCAGCAGTTACGGGGTAACAGAGACCCAGTACTTC,CASSYGVTETQYF,TRBV6-6,-,TRBJ2-5,-
TGCGCCAGCAGCAGGACGACCCAAGAGACCCAGTACTTC,CASSRTTQETQYF,TRBV10-1,-,TRBJ2-5,-
TGCGCCAGCAGGGGGATCGGTTATGGCTACACCTTC,CASRGIGYGYTF,TRBV5-1,-,TRBJ1-2,once
TGCAGCGTCATGACAGGGGGCACTGAAGCTTTCTTT,CSVMTGGTEAFF,TRBV29-1,TRBD1,TRBJ1-1,few
TGCGCCAGCAGTGACCACAGACAGCCTCAGCATTTT,CASSDHRQPQHF,TRBV10-2,-,TRBJ1-5,-
TGTGCCAGCAGTCGGGTAGGGGAGACCCAGTACTTC,CASSRVGETQYF,TRBV6-1,-,TRBJ2-5,-
TGTGCCAGCAGCGCGGGACTAGCGGGAGAAGGTGAGCAGTTCTTC,CASSAGLAGEGEQFF,TRBV9,TRBD2,TRBJ2-1,-
TGCGCCAGCAGCGTACAGGGGGCGTCGGGGACTGAAGCTTTCTTT,CASSVQGASGTEAFF,TRBV5-1,TRBD1,TRBJ1-1,few
TGTGCCAGCAGTTCCACCCAAGAGACCCAGTACTTC,CASSSTQETQYF,TRBV28,-,TRBJ2-5,-
TGTGCCAGCAGCTCGTGGACAGAGTCTGGAAACACCATATATTTT,CASSSWTESGNTIYF,TRBV5-5,-,TRBJ1-3,-
TGCGCCAGCAGCTCATTAGCGGGAGTCGGGTACGAGCAGTACTTC,CASSSLAGVGYEQYF,TRBV5-1,TRBD2,TRBJ2-7,-
TGTGCCAGCAGTGAAGGAGCCCTTTCTGGGGCCAACGTCCTGACTTTC,CASSEGALSGANVLTF,TRBV2,-,TRBJ2-6,-
TGCGCCAGCAGCCAAGAGGGTCTTCCCCGCTACACCTTC,CASSQEGLPRYTF,TRBV4-1,-,TRBJ1-2,-
TGTGCCAGCTCACCAAGACAGAAAGAGACCCAGTACTTC,CASSPRQKETQYF,TRBV18,-,TRBJ2-5,-
TGCGCCAGCGGAGGGGGACTAGCGTACAATGAGCAGTTCTTC,CASGGGLAYNEQFF,TRBV5-1,TRBD2,TRBJ2-1,-
TGTGCCAGCAGCAGACGACTAGCGGAGATAACAGATACGCAGTATTTT,CASSRRLAEITDTQYF,TRBV7-2,TRBD2,TRBJ2-3,-
TGTGCCAGCAGTGCGGGACACCCGAACACTGAAGCTTTCTTT,CASSAGHPNTEAFF,TRBV6-6,-,TRBJ1-1,few
TGCGCCAGCAGCAACGGCGGGATATCAACAGATACGCAGTATTTT,CASSNGGISTDTQYF,TRBV5-1,-,TRBJ2-3,-
TGTGCCAGCAGTAACCCAGGTTACGAGCAGTACTTC,CASSNPGYEQYF,TRBV28,-,TRBJ2-7,-
TGTGCCAGCAGGGCGGGAGTAACTAATGAAAAACTGTTTTTT,CASRAGVTNEKLFF,TRBV2,-,TRBJ1-4,-
TGTGCCAGCAGACTAGCGGGGTTCACAGATACGCAGTATTTT,CASRLAGFTDTQYF,TRBV7-2,TRBD2,TRBJ2-3,-
TGTGCCAGCAGCGTAAGGACTAGCGGGATGAATGAGCAGTTCTTC,CASSVRTSGMNEQFF,TRBV9,TRBD2,TRBJ2-1,-
TGTGCCAACGCTGGCGCGGACTATGGCTACACCTTC,CANAGADYGYTF,TRBV28,-,TRBJ1-2,-
TGTGCCAGCAGTCGGGGTGGGCAGTACCAAGAGACCCAGTACTTC,CASSRGGQYQETQYF,TRBV28,-,TRBJ2-5,-
TGTGCCAGCAGCACTCAAGGGAACACTGAAGCTTTCTTT,CASSTQGNTEAFF,TRBV7-9,-,TRBJ1-1,once
TGTGCCAGCAGTGAAAGATACCCCGCTAGCGGGAGGGGTGAGACCCAGTACTTC,CASSERYPASGRGETQYF,TRBV6-1,TRBD2,TRBJ2-5,-
TGTGCCAGCAGTTTAGGGCCCTGGACGAACACTGAAGCTTTCTTT,CASSLGPWTNTEAFF,TRBV28,-,TRBJ1-1,-
TGTGCCAGCAGTCTAAGACAGGGGAGTTGGACTGAAGCTTTCTTT,CASSLRQGSWTEAFF,TRBV27,TRBD1,TRBJ1-1,-
TGTGCCAGTAGTATACCCCTAGCGGGATACAATGAGCAGTTCTTC,CASSIPLAGYNEQFF,TRBV19,TRBD2,TRBJ2-1,-